Listed below are T cell receptor beta chains from one sample, sequenced in a study of cytomegalovirus exposure and HLA in healthy donors. The method was immunoSEQ multiplex PCR; TCRdb's version includes in-frame clones alone and lacks a portion of them. The sample contains about 94,000 clones, around 84% of which appear only once. Sequences were obtained from PBMCs. These TCRs come from a human donor in good health. Each CDR3 is given with its conserved first and last residue. The D gene is left open where the match is weak. Size values are once, few and many counts, or a class for expanded clones, and some rows have none.

CDR3 protein,CDR3 DNA,D gene,clone size,V gene,J gene
CASSQGTEQYF,TGCGCCAGCAGCCAGGGGACAGAACAGTATTTT,TRBD1,-,TRBV4-3,TRBJ2-3
CASNQQGSSGYTF,TGTGCCAGCAACCAACAGGGAAGCAGTGGCTACACCTTC,-,-,TRBV7-2,TRBJ1-2
CASNRGPNQPQHF,TGCGCCAGCAATAGGGGGCCAAATCAGCCCCAGCATTTT,TRBD1,few,TRBV10-1,TRBJ1-5
CASSGGLAGSRETQYF,TGCGCCAGCAGCGGGGGACTAGCGGGAAGCCGGGAGACCCAGTACTTC,TRBD2,-,TRBV5-1,TRBJ2-5
CASSTSRRDEQFF,TGTGCCAGCAGCACAAGCCGGAGGGATGAGCAGTTCTTC,-,-,TRBV7-9,TRBJ2-1
CASTGQPNTEAFF,TGTGCCAGCACCGGACAGCCGAACACTGAAGCTTTCTTT,-,once,TRBV6-1,TRBJ1-1
CASSSEGQSYEQYF,TGTGCCAGCAGCTCCGAGGGACAGTCCTACGAGCAGTACTTC,TRBD1,-,TRBV7-8,TRBJ2-7
CASSPHGPLGGTGRETQYF,TGTGCCAGCAGCCCCCACGGGCCCCTTGGAGGGACAGGTCGGGAGACCCAGTACTTC,TRBD1,-,TRBV7-2,TRBJ2-5
CATSRGDRGVNTIYF,TGTGCCACCAGCAGAGGGGACAGGGGGGTAAACACCATATATTTT,TRBD1,-,TRBV15,TRBJ1-3
CASSLELLANTGELFF,TGTGCCAGCAGCTTAGAATTACTAGCGAACACCGGGGAGCTGTTTTTT,-,-,TRBV11-1,TRBJ2-2
CASSAHRGRNEKLFF,TGTGCCAGCAGCGCGCACAGGGGAAGGAATGAAAAACTGTTTTTT,TRBD1,-,TRBV9,TRBJ1-4
CASSYSGVDQPQHF,TGTGCCAGCAGTTACTCAGGGGTGGATCAGCCCCAGCATTTT,-,-,TRBV6-5,TRBJ1-5
CASSQQGNLQADEQFF,TGTGCCAGCAGCCAGCAGGGGAACCTTCAGGCCGATGAGCAGTTCTTC,-,-,TRBV7-2,TRBJ2-1
CASSEIPGSPGREAFF,TGTGCCAGCAGTGAGATCCCCGGGTCCCCCGGGAGGGAAGCTTTCTTT,-,-,TRBV6-1,TRBJ1-1
CASSLWGGGTDTQYF,TGTGCCAGCAGCTTATGGGGAGGGGGCACAGATACGCAGTATTTT,TRBD2,-,TRBV7-9,TRBJ2-3
CASSRQTNYGYTF,TGTGCCAGCAGCCGACAGACTAACTATGGCTACACCTTC,-,once,TRBV7-9,TRBJ1-2
CASSQDTGQASSGNTIYF,TGCGCCAGCAGCCAAGATACCGGACAGGCGTCCTCTGGAAACACCATATATTTT,TRBD1,-,TRBV4-3,TRBJ1-3
CASSQDRLAVLTDTQYF,TGTGCCAGCTCACAGGATAGACTAGCGGTTCTCACAGATACGCAGTATTTT,TRBD2,-,TRBV18,TRBJ2-3
CASSHGGVVYEQYF,TGTGCCAGCTCACACGGGGGAGTTGTCTACGAGCAGTACTTC,-,-,TRBV11-2,TRBJ2-7
CASSTRDTRRAFF,TGTGCCAGCAGTACCCGGGACACCAGAAGGGCTTTCTTT,-,-,TRBV6-5,TRBJ1-1
CASSLVSRVLTDTQYF,TGTGCCAGCAGCTTGGTGTCGAGGGTGCTCACAGATACGCAGTATTTT,-,once,TRBV5-6,TRBJ2-3
CASSKFRPDRGYAQPQHF,TGTGCCAGCAGCAAATTTCGTCCCGACAGGGGATATGCTCAGCCCCAGCATTTT,-,-,TRBV21-1,TRBJ1-5
CASSNGQLAKNIQYF,TGTGCCAGCAGCAACGGACAGTTAGCCAAAAACATTCAGTACTTC,-,-,TRBV7-2,TRBJ2-4
CASSLPGTGETQYF,TGTGCCAGCAGCCTACCTGGGACTGGGGAGACCCAGTACTTC,-,-,TRBV5-4,TRBJ2-5
CASSLGGRSSTDTQYF,TGTGCCAGCAGCTTAGGCGGGAGGTCTAGCACAGATACGCAGTATTTT,TRBD2,-,TRBV7-2,TRBJ2-3
CASSVRQGAVGELFF,TGTGCCAGCAGTGTGCGACAGGGGGCCGTCGGGGAGCTGTTTTTT,TRBD1,once,TRBV2,TRBJ2-2
CSVAWGPRTEAFF,TGCAGCGTCGCCTGGGGGCCGCGCACTGAAGCTTTCTTT,-,-,TRBV29-1,TRBJ1-1
CASSSLLAANTEAFF,TGTGCCAGCAGTTCCCTATTGGCGGCGAACACTGAAGCTTTCTTT,-,-,TRBV6-5,TRBJ1-1
CASSLRVRDIYQPQHF,TGTGCCAGTAGCCTAAGGGTCAGGGACATCTATCAGCCCCAGCATTTT,-,-,TRBV19,TRBJ1-5
CASSPRGGGPYGYTF,TGTGCCAGCAGTCCTCGGGGAGGGGGACCCTATGGCTACACCTTC,-,-,TRBV2,TRBJ1-2
CASSIVAGGGGTDTQYF,TGCGCCAGCAGCATAGTAGCGGGGGGCGGGGGCACAGATACGCAGTATTTT,TRBD2,-,TRBV5-1,TRBJ2-3
CASALAGVGAFF,TGTGCCAGCGCGTTAGCGGGAGTGGGGGCGTTCTTC,TRBD2,-,TRBV2,TRBJ2-1
CASSKNGRAEELFF,TGTGCCAGTAGTAAGAACGGGAGGGCCGAGGAGCTGTTTTTT,TRBD2,-,TRBV19,TRBJ2-2
CASSLTRGGRRETQYF,TGTGCCAGCAGCTTGACCCGCGGGGGCAGGCGGGAGACCCAGTACTTC,-,-,TRBV7-9,TRBJ2-5
CASSAGAGRGIDTQYF,TGTGCCAGCAGCGCCGGGGCAGGGAGGGGTATAGATACGCAGTATTTT,TRBD2,-,TRBV9,TRBJ2-3
CASSKGLAGGPRETQYF,TGTGCCAGCAGTAAAGGACTAGCGGGGGGGCCTAGAGAGACCCAGTACTTC,TRBD2,-,TRBV6-1,TRBJ2-5
CASSLLQGYGYTF,TGTGCCAGCAGCTTGTTACAGGGCTATGGCTACACCTTC,-,-,TRBV5-6,TRBJ1-2
CASSLEAGYEQYF,TGTGCCAGCAGCTTAGAGGCGGGGTACGAGCAGTACTTC,-,-,TRBV11-2,TRBJ2-7
CAWRGGKGQYF,TGTGCCTGGAGAGGAGGCAAAGGGCAGTACTTC,-,-,TRBV30,TRBJ2-7
CASTLQGYTEAFF,TGTGCCAGTACCCTACAGGGTTACACTGAAGCTTTCTTT,-,few,TRBV19,TRBJ1-1
CASSSQSGFWGSTDTQYF,TGTGCCAGCAGCTCCCAGAGCGGGTTCTGGGGCAGCACAGATACGCAGTATTTT,-,-,TRBV7-2,TRBJ2-3
CASSLTGGGSYNEQFF,TGTGCCAGCAGCTTAACTGGCGGGGGCTCCTACAATGAGCAGTTCTTC,TRBD2,-,TRBV7-3,TRBJ2-1
CASSPEATTYTDTQYF,TGCGCCAGCAGCCCGGAGGCGACTACCTACACAGATACGCAGTATTTT,-,-,TRBV5-1,TRBJ2-3
CASSFREASTFF,TGTGCCAGCAGTTTTCGGGAGGCCAGCACGTTCTTC,TRBD2,once,TRBV28,TRBJ2-1
CATSATGQGYQPQHF,TGTGCCACCAGCGCCACGGGACAGGGTTATCAGCCCCAGCATTTT,TRBD1,-,TRBV15,TRBJ1-5